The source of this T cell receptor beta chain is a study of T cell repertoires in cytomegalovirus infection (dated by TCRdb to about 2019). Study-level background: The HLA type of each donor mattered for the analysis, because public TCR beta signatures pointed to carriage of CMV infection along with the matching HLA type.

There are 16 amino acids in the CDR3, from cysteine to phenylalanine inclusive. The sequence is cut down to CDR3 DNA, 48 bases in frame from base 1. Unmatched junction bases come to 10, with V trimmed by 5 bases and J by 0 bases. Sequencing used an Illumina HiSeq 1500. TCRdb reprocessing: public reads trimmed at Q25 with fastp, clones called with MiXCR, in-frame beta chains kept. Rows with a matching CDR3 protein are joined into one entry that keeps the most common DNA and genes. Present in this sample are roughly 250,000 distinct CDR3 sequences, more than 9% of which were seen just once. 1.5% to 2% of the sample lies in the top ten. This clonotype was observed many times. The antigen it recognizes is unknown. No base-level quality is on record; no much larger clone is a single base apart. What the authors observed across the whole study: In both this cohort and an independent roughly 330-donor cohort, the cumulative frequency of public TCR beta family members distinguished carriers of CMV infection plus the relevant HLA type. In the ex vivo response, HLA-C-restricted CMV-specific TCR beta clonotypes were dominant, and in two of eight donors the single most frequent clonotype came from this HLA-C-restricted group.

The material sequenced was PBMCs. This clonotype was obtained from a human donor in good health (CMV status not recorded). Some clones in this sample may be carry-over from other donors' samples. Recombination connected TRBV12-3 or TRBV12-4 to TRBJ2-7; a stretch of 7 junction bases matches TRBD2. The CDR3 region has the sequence CASSPPVRGFSYEQYF. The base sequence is TGTGCCAGCAGTCCCCCTGTGCGGGGGTTCTCCTACGAGCAGTACTTC.